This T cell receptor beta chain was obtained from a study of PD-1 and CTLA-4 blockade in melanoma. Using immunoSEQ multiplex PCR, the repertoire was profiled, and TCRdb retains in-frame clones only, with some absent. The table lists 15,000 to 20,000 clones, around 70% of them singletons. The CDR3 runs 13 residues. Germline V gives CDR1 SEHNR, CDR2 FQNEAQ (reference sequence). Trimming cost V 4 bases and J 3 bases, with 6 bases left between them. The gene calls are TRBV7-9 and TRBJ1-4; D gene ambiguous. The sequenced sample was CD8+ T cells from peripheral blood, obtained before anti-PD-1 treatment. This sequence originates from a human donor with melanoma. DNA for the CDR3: TGTGCCAGCAGCTCCCAACCTAATGAAAAACTGTTTTTT. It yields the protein CASSSQPNEKLFF.